This T cell receptor (beta chain) appears in the sequencing data of a study of sequential checkpoint blockade in melanoma (dated by TCRdb to between 2018 and 2020). Some background on the complete study: In a 1:1 randomization, patients received either first-line nivolumab then ipilimumab (arm A) or ipilimumab then nivolumab (arm B). Maintenance nivolumab was given following each of the two trial sequences. Results and caveats for the whole study, not just this receptor: Validation of the response-prediction model combining TCR metrics and mutation burden is needed in larger, independent patient cohorts.

The treatment or condition label, as the study defines it: randomized to nivolumab then ipilimumab (arm A) or the reverse (arm B). Prior DNA-damaging chemotherapy had not been received by any trial patient. Thawed PBMCs were sorted on a FACS Aria II flow cytometer to isolate live CD3+CD8+ cells negative for CD19 and CD56. The samples were obtained from melanoma patients enrolled in CheckMate 064, an open-label, randomized phase II trial testing sequential checkpoint blockade. Peripheral blood mononuclear cells were collected by leukapheresis, purified with Ficoll-Paque, and frozen in human serum with around 10% DMSO. Immediately after sorting, the purity of the sorted blood CD3+CD8+ cells was confirmed to be >95%, and DNA was then extracted. TCRbeta CDR3 regions were immunosequenced from genomic DNA with the immunoSEQ Assay. Prior to high-throughput sequencing, genomic DNA was amplified by bias-controlled multiplex PCR. In the original analysis: To quantify the absolute abundance of each unique TCRbeta CDR3 region, the sequences were collapsed and filtered. Clonality, defined as 1 minus Pielou's evenness, was calculated using only productive rearrangements. A previously published method was used to identify clones with significantly greater frequencies in on-treatment samples than in baseline samples. The table was pulled from immuneACCESS by TCRdb, which kept in-frame rearrangements only. Such tables lose some clones; where checked, under half of the loss comes from unresolved V genes, and the rest has no known cause. D and trimming were read from the DNA, whereas the V and J calls and clone size are those reported in that table. For this sample there are some 16,000 clones; roughly three quarters appear just once. Clones ranked in the top ten supply around 11% of the sample.

Worth noting for this clone: Its antigen is currently not known. One base away there is no much larger clone; base qualities are not given.

The sample in question was CD8+ T cells sorted from blood (inferred from file names), obtained from a patient given nivolumab and ipilimumab in sequence. This receptor was taken from a human donor with melanoma.

The sequenced DNA: TGTGCCAGCAGTGACTCGACTCAGTTCCTGTATGGCTACACCTTC. The resulting protein is CASSDSTQFLYGYTF. The rearrangement combines TRBV6-4 with TRBJ1-2; the D gene assignment is ambiguous. The germline ends are 13 bases apart after V is trimmed by 0 bases and J by 5 bases. Its CDR3 holds 15 amino acids, cysteine through phenylalanine. Of all the DNA, just the CDR3 is kept, 45 bases in frame from base 1. CDR1 and CDR2 were assigned from the germline V gene as MRHNA and SNTAGT.